This TCR beta chain was identified during a study of blood T cell repertoires in COVID-19. Per the germline V gene, CDR1 is MGHRA and CDR2 is YSYEKL. This CDR3 comprises 15 residues. J was trimmed by 1 base and V by 1 base; bases with no gene match: 2. Participant age was roughly 18 to 89 years, and participants resided in 25 or so US areas. Authors' processing steps: Scientists estimated how many nucleated cells there were by amplifying reference gene primers. Measured with immunoSEQ multiplex PCR; TCRdb has only the in-frame clones, and not every one. That table is the source of V, J and clone size, and D and trimming were worked out from the DNA. The sample records a few hundred thousand clones, 85% being singletons.

The sequence came from a man in his forties or fifties who had recovered from COVID-19. Sequencing was done on a sample of PBMCs or T cells enriched from blood (not recorded which). The V and J genes are TRBV4-1 and TRBJ2-7, with 9 nucleotides matching TRBD2. The CDR3 spells CASSQGTSASYEQYF. The CDR3 DNA sequence: TGCGCCAGCAGCCAAGGGACTAGCGCTTCCTACGAGCAGTACTTC.